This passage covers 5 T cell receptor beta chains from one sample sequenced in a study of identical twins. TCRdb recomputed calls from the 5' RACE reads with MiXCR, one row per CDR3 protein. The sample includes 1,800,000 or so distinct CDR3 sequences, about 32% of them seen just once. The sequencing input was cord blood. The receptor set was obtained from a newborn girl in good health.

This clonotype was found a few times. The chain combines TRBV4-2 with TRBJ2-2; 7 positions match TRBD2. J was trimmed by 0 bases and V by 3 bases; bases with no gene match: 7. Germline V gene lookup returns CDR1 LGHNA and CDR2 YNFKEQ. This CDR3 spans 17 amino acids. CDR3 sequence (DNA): TGTGCCAGCAGCCAGCTAACAGCGGGACCGAACACCGGGGAGCTGTTTTTT. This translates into CASSQLTAGPNTGELFF.

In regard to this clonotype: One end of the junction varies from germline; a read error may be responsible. CDR3 sequence: CASSLREGPDTRYF. As DNA, the CDR3 is TGCGCCAGCAGCTTGCGGGAGGGCCCAGATACGCGGTATTTT. This rearrangement joins TRBV5-1 to TRBJ2-3, with 8 bases matching TRBD2. Looked up from germline, CDR1 is SGHRS and CDR2 is YFSETQ. The CDR3 sequence is 14 residues long.

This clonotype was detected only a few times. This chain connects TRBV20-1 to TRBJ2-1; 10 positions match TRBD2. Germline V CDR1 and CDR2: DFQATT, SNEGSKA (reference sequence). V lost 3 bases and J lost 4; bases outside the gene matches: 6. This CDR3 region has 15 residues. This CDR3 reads CSASRGLATYNEQFF. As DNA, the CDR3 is TGCAGTGCTAGTCGGGGACTAGCGACGTACAATGAGCAGTTCTTC.

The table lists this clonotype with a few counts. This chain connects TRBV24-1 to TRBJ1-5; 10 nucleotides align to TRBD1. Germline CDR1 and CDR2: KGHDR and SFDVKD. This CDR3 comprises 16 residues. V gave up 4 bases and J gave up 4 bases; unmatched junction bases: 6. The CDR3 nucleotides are TGTGCCACCAGTGAATTGATGGGACAGGGGAATCAGCCCCAGCATTTT. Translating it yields CATSELMGQGNQPQHF.

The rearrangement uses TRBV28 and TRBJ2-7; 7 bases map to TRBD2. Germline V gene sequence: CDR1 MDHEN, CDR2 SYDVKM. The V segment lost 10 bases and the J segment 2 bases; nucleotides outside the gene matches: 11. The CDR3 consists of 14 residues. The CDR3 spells CAIQRDSPPYEQYF. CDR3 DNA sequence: TGTGCCATTCAGCGGGATTCTCCTCCCTACGAGCAGTACTTC.